This TCR beta chain originates from a study of T-cell memory formation after mild COVID-19. Study-wide results and limits: Among clones peaking at day 37 in the second wave, SARS-CoV-2 specificity remained unconfirmed.

V lost 2 bases and J 8 bases, leaving 18 bases between the germline ends. CDR1 is MNHEY and CDR2 is SVGAGI in the germline V gene. The CDR3 spans 16 residues. The TCR alpha and TCR beta cDNA libraries, bearing sample barcodes and UMIs, were generated by 5'RACE using constant-segment primers. From the 5' RACE reads, TCRdb called clonotypes with MiXCR, one entry per CDR3 protein. The sample lists 200,000 or so distinct CDR3 sequences; about a sixth were seen once. This clonotype was detected only a few times. What it recognizes is unknown. The receptor comes from an adult woman who had mild COVID-19 (a few samples of this study predate the infection). Cell type and time point are not known. Sequencing input: PBMCs or a T cell subset sorted from them (not recorded which). The genes are TRBV6-5 and TRBJ1-4; no clear D gene. CDR3 sequence: CASSYAAVFRREKLFF. The CDR3 nucleotides read TGTGCCAGCAGTTACGCGGCAGTCTTCCGGAGGGAAAAACTGTTTTTT.